The clone carrying this T cell receptor beta chain was picked up many times. Its antigen remains unknown. This CDR3 spans 14 amino acids. Germline CDR1 ENHRY, CDR2 SYGVKD. Trimming removed 2 bases at V and 6 bases at J, with 14 bases between. TCR beta CDR3 regions were amplified from RNA. HTBI primers were the set used in a first-round RT-PCR of the TCR CDR3. TCRdb re-derived calls from the multiplex PCR reads in MiXCR, one entry per CDR3 protein. This table has fewer than 600,000 distinct CDR3 sequences, approximately 15% appearing once. Among the patients, aged 18 to 65, hyperthyroidism was newly diagnosed and had lasted under 2 months. The data derive from a study of T cells in Graves' hyperthyroidism and ophthalmopathy. Study observations and caveats: The authors' 13 V-J model separated ophthalmopathy from stable hyperthyroidism.

The chain has TRBV10-3 and TRBJ2-7; D might be TRBD1 (5 bases). The sample taken for sequencing was blood. This clonotype was obtained from a woman aged 18-29 years with Graves' hyperthyroidism. CDR3 amino acids: CAISEGPDSGEQYV. For the CDR3, the DNA is TGTGCCATCAGTGAGGGCCCCGACAGTGGCGAGCAGTACGTC.